Below are 23 T cell receptor beta chains sequenced from a single sample in a study of blood T cell repertoires in COVID-19. Sequencing was performed with immunoSEQ multiplex PCR; in TCRdb, only in-frame clones are kept and a portion is missing. The sample contains about 250,000 clones, 70% to 90% of which appear only once. The specimen was PBMCs or T cells enriched from blood (not recorded which). These receptors all stem from a man aged 35 to 55 who had recovered from COVID-19.

To note about this clone: Other DNA variants within this sample encode the same CDR3. The rearrangement joins TRBV18 to TRBJ1-1, with a possible D match to TRBD1 (5 bases). With 5 bases removed from V and 0 bases from J, the gap between germline ends came to 13 bases. Germline lookup yields CDR1 KGHSH and CDR2 LQKENI. CDR3 length equals 15 residues. The CDR3 loop is CASSTTQAMNTEAFF. Written as DNA, the CDR3 is TGTGCCAGCTCAACAACACAGGCTATGAACACTGAAGCTTTCTTT.

About this clone: At one of its ends the junction is not consistent with the germline gene, which may arise from a read error. The chain carries TRBV7-2 and TRBJ2-7; 12 nucleotides agree with TRBD2. The CDR3 sequence is 16 residues long. Germline V gene sequence: CDR1 SGHTA, CDR2 FQGNSA. The CDR3 loop is CASSARLAGASFEQYF. The CDR3 nucleotides read TGTGCCAGCAGCGCCCGACTAGCGGGGGCCTCCTTCGAGCAGTACTTC.

This sequence joins TRBV5-8 and TRBJ2-7; the match to TRBD1 covers 8 bases. This CDR3 comprises 14 residues. Germline CDR1 SGHTS, CDR2 YDEGEE. The ends lost 1 base at V and 4 bases at J; junction bases unmatched: 4. The CDR3, as DNA: TGTGCCAGCAGCTTGATAAACAGGGGGTACGAGCAGTACTTC. It translates to CASSLINRGYEQYF.

This chain connects TRBV18 to TRBJ2-5; D remains ambiguous. CDR1 is KGHSH and CDR2 is LQKENI in the germline V gene. This CDR3 is built from 13 residues. Trimming shortened V by 6 bases and J by 4 bases, and 12 bases separated the two germline ends. Here the CDR3 DNA reads TGTGCCAGCTCTGTTAACCCAGTAGAGACCCAGTACTTC. Translation gives CASSVNPVETQYF. The full variable domain, its missing parts supplied by reference TRBV18 and TRBJ2-5, is NAGVMQNPRHLVRRRGQEARLRCSPMKGHSHVYWYRQLPEEGLKFMVYLQKENIIDESGMPKERFSAEFPKEGPSILRIQQVVRGDSAAYFCASSVNPVETQYFGPGTRLLVL.

The chain uses TRBV5-4 and TRBJ1-4, with 7 nucleotides matching TRBD1. This CDR3 spans 13 amino acids. The V gene's germline CDR1 is SGHNT and CDR2 YYREEE (reference sequence). The ends lost 5 bases at V and 13 bases at J; junction bases unmatched: 11. CDR3 DNA: TGTGCCAGCAGTCTCTCACAGGGGAGGACACTGTTTTTT. Residues: CASSLSQGRTLFF.

The chain recombines TRBV19 with TRBJ1-1; a possible D gene is TRBD1 (5 bases). The CDR3 contains 13 residues. The germline V and J ends were trimmed by 9 bases and 5 bases, with 16 bases remaining between them. The germline gives CDR1 LNHDA, CDR2 SQIVND (reference sequence). The CDR3 here is CARWRRGETEAFF. The CDR3 DNA follows: TGTGCCAGATGGAGGAGGGGTGAAACTGAAGCTTTCTTT. Supplemented by reference TRBV19 and TRBJ1-1, the full variable domain reads DGGITQSPKYLFRKEGQNVTLSCEQNLNHDAMYWYRQDPGQGLRLIYYSQIVNDFQKGDIAEGYSVSREKKESFPLTVTSAQKNPTAFYLCARWRRGETEAFFGQGTRLTVV.

This chain links TRBV2 with TRBJ2-3; no clear D. Germline CDR1 is SNHLY and CDR2 is FYNNEI. The V end lost 7 bases, the J end lost 4 bases, and 12 bases lay between the germline ends. The CDR3 loop spans 13 amino acids. For the CDR3, the DNA is TGTGCCAGCATGGCATCCCAGGCAGATACGCAGTATTTT. Amino acid sequence: CASMASQADTQYF.

The chain couples TRBV5-1 to TRBJ1-3, with 12 positions matching TRBD1. This CDR3 is 18 amino acids long. V trimming: 0 bases; J trimming: 3 bases; junction bases outside the gene matches: 7. Germline CDR1 and CDR2: SGHRS and YFSETQ. CDR3 residues: CASSLAGQGATGGNTIYF. CDR3 bases: TGCGCCAGCAGCTTGGCGGGACAGGGGGCGACGGGTGGAAACACCATATATTTT.

Worth noting for this clone: The identical CDR3 is also encoded by other nucleotide sequences in the sample. The V call is TRBV27, the J call TRBJ1-1; 9 bases fit TRBD1. Trimming cost V 2 bases and J 2 bases; bases outside gene matches: 0. Germline-derived CDR1 and CDR2 are MNHEY and SMNVEV (reference sequence). There are 14 residues in the CDR3. DNA of the CDR3: TGTGCCAGCAGTTTAACAGGGGGCAACACTGAAGCTTTCTTT. Amino acids: CASSLTGGNTEAFF.

This rearrangement joins TRBV6-4 to TRBJ1-6; 7 positions match TRBD1. Germline lookup yields CDR1 MRHNA and CDR2 SNTAGT. This CDR3 is 16 amino acids long. V was pared by 2 bases and J by 5 bases, with 6 bases of the junction left unmatched. The DNA for the CDR3 is TGTGCCAGCAGTGACAGGGGGCGTACTAATAATTCACCCCTCCACTTT. It translates to CASSDRGRTNNSPLHF.

The CDR3 bases are TGTGCCAGCAGCCCCGTCGGGGGAACGAACACTGAAGCTTTCTTT. It specifies CASSPVGGTNTEAFF. V and J are TRBV5-6 and TRBJ1-1, with D possibly TRBD1 on 5 matching bases. The CDR3 sequence is 15 residues long. CDR1 SGHDT and CDR2 YYEEEE come from the germline V gene. V was pared by 4 bases and J by 1 base, with 14 bases between.

There are a few counts of this clone. The chain is built from TRBV19 and TRBJ2-7; 7 bases fit TRBD2. V lost 10 bases and J lost 1; bases outside the gene matches: 4. Germline CDR1 is LNHDA and CDR2 is SQIVND (reference sequence). This CDR3 is 12 amino acids long. DNA of the CDR3: TGTGCCACCCTAGCGGATTCCTACGAGCAGTACTTC. It is translated as CATLADSYEQYF.

The rearrangement uses TRBV5-1 and TRBJ2-3; 7 bases match TRBD1. Germline assignment: CDR1 SGHRS and CDR2 YFSETQ. Unmatched junction bases numbered 7, after V lost 3 bases and J lost 3 bases. This CDR3 has 15 residues. The CDR3 spells CASSSGTALTDTQYF. In nucleotides, the CDR3 is TGCGCCAGCAGCTCAGGGACAGCTCTTACAGATACGCAGTATTTT. Looking up the rest from reference TRBV5-1 and TRBJ2-3 gives the full variable domain: KAGVTQTPRYLIKTRGQQVTLSCSPISGHRSVSWYQQTPGQGLQFLFEYFSETQRNKGNFPGRFSGRQFSNSRSEMNVSTLELGDSALYLCASSSGTALTDTQYFGPGTRLTVL.

This clone was found once. The J gene is TRBJ1-1, the V gene TRBV10-3; no clear D. V lost 6 bases to trimming and J lost 3 bases, with 14 bases between them. The length of the CDR3 is 14 residues. CDR1 ENHRY and CDR2 SYGVKD come from the germline V gene. CDR3 nucleotides: TGTGCCATCAGCAACCGAGGGATATACACTGAAGCTTTCTTT. As protein: CAISNRGIYTEAFF.

This clone was seen a handful of times. This chain connects TRBV18 to TRBJ1-4; tentative D call: TRBD1 (6 bases). The germline V and J ends were trimmed by 3 bases and 6 bases, with 14 bases remaining between them. The CDR3 has 15 residues. Per the germline V gene, CDR1 is KGHSH and CDR2 is LQKENI. CDR3 DNA: TGTGCCAGCTCACCCACAATGGGGGCGGATGAAAAACTGTTTTTT. Translated: CASSPTMGADEKLFF.

The chain employs TRBV6-6 and TRBJ2-1; TRBD1 matches 8 bases. J was trimmed by 8 bases and V by 0 bases; bases with no gene match: 6. Germline V gene lookup returns CDR1 MNHNY and CDR2 SVGAGI (reference sequence). This CDR3 is built from 15 residues. This CDR3 is CASSYSSPGGYEQFF. The CDR3 region has the DNA TGTGCCAGCAGTTACTCTTCCCCAGGGGGCTATGAGCAGTTCTTC.

V and J are TRBV28 and TRBJ2-7, with 10 positions matching TRBD1. Germline V gene data show CDR1 as MDHEN and CDR2 as SYDVKM. V was clipped by 6 bases and J by 5 bases; unmatched bases: 10. The CDR3 spans 15 residues. The CDR3 sequence is CASRPNRDRGNEQYF. CDR3 in DNA: TGTGCCAGCAGGCCGAACCGGGACAGGGGTAACGAGCAGTACTTC.

The J gene is TRBJ1-2, the V gene TRBV6-5; TRBD1 matches at 8 bases. CDR3 length: 12 residues. Germline V CDR1 and CDR2: MNHEY, SVGAGI. V shed 7 bases, J shed 8 bases, and the junction held 6 bases outside the gene matches. The CDR3 region is CASTPDREGYTF. CDR3 bases: TGTGCCAGCACCCCGGACAGGGAAGGCTACACCTTC.

This chain uses TRBV15 with TRBJ2-1; D is unclear. Trimming removed 8 bases at V and 7 bases at J, with 12 bases between. The CDR3 contains 12 residues. Germline CDR1 reads LNHNV; CDR2 reads YYDKDF (reference sequence). The CDR3 nucleotides read TGTGCCACCCTCGGAGTTGCGAATGAGCAGTTCTTC. Translating it yields CATLGVANEQFF.

This clone was seen a handful of times. This chain joins TRBV3-1 (or the pseudogene TRBV3-2) and TRBJ2-5, with TRBD2 matching 11 bases. Germline assignment: CDR1 LGHDT and CDR2 YNNKEL (reference sequence). After removal of 5 bases from V and 5 bases from J, the junction contained 13 bases not matched to a gene. CDR3 size: 17 residues. DNA of the CDR3: TGTGCCAGCAGCACGGGGAGTAGCGGGAGGGCCAACGAGACCCAGTACTTC. Amino acid sequence: CASSTGSSGRANETQYF.

The gene calls are TRBV19 and TRBJ2-3; D ambiguous. V lost 6 bases, J lost 0 bases, and 7 bases lay in between. The germline gives CDR1 LNHDA, CDR2 SQIVND (reference sequence). The CDR3 spans 13 residues. CDR3 sequence: CASSATSTDTQYF. DNA of the CDR3: TGTGCCAGTAGCGCGACTAGCACAGATACGCAGTATTTT.

The chain is built from TRBV2 and TRBJ2-7; TRBD2 aligns across 7 bases. V lost 7 bases to trimming and J lost 5 bases; unmatched junction nucleotides: 8. Per the germline V gene, CDR1 is SNHLY and CDR2 is FYNNEI. The length of the CDR3 is 13 residues. CDR3 sequence (DNA): TGTGCCAGCACCCGAGGGAGGGGCGACGAGCAGTACTTC. Its protein product is CASTRGRGDEQYF. Supplemented by reference TRBV2 and TRBJ2-7, the full variable domain reads EPEVTQTPSHQVTQMGQEVILRCVPISNHLYFYWYRQILGQKVEFLVSFYNNEISEKSEIFDDQFSVERPDGSNFTLKIRSTKLEDSAMYFCASTRGRGDEQYFGPGTRLTVT.

The chain couples TRBV28 to TRBJ1-2; TRBD1 matches at 10 bases. V shed 6 bases and J 6 bases; nucleotides not matched to a gene: 4. This CDR3 region has 13 residues. From germline, CDR1 is MDHEN and CDR2 SYDVKM. CDR3 nucleotide sequence: TGTGCCAGCAGGGCTGGGACAGGGGATGGCTACACCTTC. The encoded protein is CASRAGTGDGYTF.